This T cell receptor (beta chain) originates from a study of beta chain features in type 1 diabetes. Since all of the isolated RNA was reverse transcribed, expressed TCRB transcripts were what got sequenced. Using immunoSEQ multiplex PCR, the repertoire was profiled, and TCRdb retains in-frame clones only, with some absent. This table holds 300,000 to 350,000 clones, roughly a fifth found once. The study's findings and limits: PCR may have favored shorter templates equally in patients and controls. There was no resolution here of whether HLA type influences TCRB rearrangement. The naive, central memory and Treg TCRB repertoires looked more alike in patients than they did in healthy donors.

Germline-derived CDR1 and CDR2 are SQVTM and ANQGSEA. Trimming took 4 bases from V and 5 from J, leaving 14 bases between them. CDR3 size: 13 residues. Concerning this clone itself: The antigen is not known.

Sequencing was done on a sample of naive CD4+ T cells from blood. The receptor's source is a woman between 18 and 29 years old in good health. V and J are TRBV29-1 and TRBJ1-1, with D possibly TRBD1 on 5 matching bases. CDR3 in amino acids: CSVVGPFGTEAFF. The CDR3 nucleotides are TGCAGCGTTGTGGGGCCCTTTGGAACTGAAGCTTTCTTT.